The present T cell receptor beta chain was sequenced within a study of blood T cells in healthy people across ages. A second PCR, run for roughly 7 to 11 cycles, used a sample-barcoded 5' primer plus a J-beta primer mix. TCRdb recomputed calls from the 5' RACE reads with MiXCR, one row per CDR3 protein. The repertoire holds approximately 810,000 distinct CDR3 sequences, with under 30% as singletons. The germline V gene encodes CDR1 SGHTA and CDR2 FQGNSA. Between the trimmed V and J ends, which lost 5 bases and 5 bases, there was a span of 15 bases. The CDR3 sequence is 14 residues long. It was about 9.4 milliliters of peripheral blood that were drawn from each donor. PBMCs, at least 7 million per sample, were isolated. On this clonotype: What it binds is not known.

Regarding the study as a whole: Age advanced and TCR beta diversity per million T cells fell, roughly linearly. With naive T cell percentage, TCR beta diversity showed a strong correlation.

The rearrangement uses TRBV7-2 and TRBJ1-1; D might be TRBD1 (6 bases). The source of this sequence is a woman of 80 years or more in good health. The sequenced material came from blood. Written as DNA, the CDR3 is TGTGCCAGCAGCCATCCCGGCAGGGGAACTGAAGCTTTCTTT. This codes for CASSHPGRGTEAFF.